Shown below are 9 T cell receptor beta chains from a single sample sequenced in a study of blood T cell repertoires in COVID-19. TCRdb's copy holds only in-frame clones and misses some; the assay was immunoSEQ multiplex PCR. The table shows tens of thousands of clones, with approximately 90% occurring only once. Source material: peripheral blood. These receptors came from a man aged 60-69 years with acute or convalescent COVID-19.

This clone was counted only a few times. J is TRBJ2-1 and V is TRBV24-1; 7 bases line up with TRBD2. Unmatched junction bases numbered 16, after V lost 0 bases and J lost 9 bases. CDR3 length: 18 amino acids. Germline CDR1 and CDR2: KGHDR and SFDVKD. This CDR3 is CATSDLRQGSGIGGEQFF. The DNA for the CDR3 is TGTGCCACCAGTGATTTGCGTCAAGGGAGCGGGATAGGTGGTGAGCAGTTCTTC.

This chain links TRBV12-3 or TRBV12-4 with TRBJ2-4; TRBD2 matches 7 bases. Trimming took 0 bases from V and 15 from J; bases not matched to a gene: 5. This CDR3 region has 12 residues. The CDR3 coding sequence is TGTGCCAGCAGTTTAGCGATTGGACTAGGGTACTTC. Translating gives CASSLAIGLGYF.

In this sample, this clone turned up once. This rearrangement joins TRBV7-6 to TRBJ1-2; 7 nucleotides agree with TRBD1. CDR3 size: 15 residues. Germline CDR1 SGHVS, CDR2 FNYEAQ. V lost 5 bases and J lost 4; bases outside the gene matches: 10. CDR3 in amino acids: CASSPSAEGAYGYTF. The CDR3 bases are TGTGCCAGCAGCCCATCGGCGGAGGGGGCCTATGGCTACACCTTC.

The genes are TRBV2 and TRBJ1-1; D unresolved. Trimming cost V 3 bases and J 1 base, with 6 bases left between them. The CDR3 runs 13 residues. CDR1 is SNHLY and CDR2 is FYNNEI in the germline V gene. This chain's CDR3 is CASSDLENTEAFF. The CDR3 nucleotides are TGTGCCAGCAGTGACCTAGAGAACACTGAAGCTTTCTTT.

This clone was detected only once. V usage is TRBV12-5 and J usage is TRBJ1-5; TRBD1 is a possible D gene (6 bases). V was clipped by 2 bases and J by 11 bases, with 25 bases between them. The germline V gene encodes CDR1 LGHNT and CDR2 FRNRAP. The length of the CDR3 is 17 residues. The CDR3 here is CASGLSYRDTKARSQHF. In DNA, the CDR3 is TGTGCTAGTGGTTTGTCCTACCGGGACACTAAAGCTCGGTCCCAGCATTTT.

This clone was observed a single time. The chain carries TRBV7-3 and TRBJ2-2; D may be TRBD1 (5 bases). There are 13 residues in the CDR3. Trimming took off 3 bases at V and 7 bases at J, with 9 bases between the two ends. Per germline, CDR1 SGHTA and CDR2 FQGTGA. The CDR3 protein is CASSLQGSGELFF. The CDR3 DNA reads as TGTGCCAGCAGCTTGCAGGGTAGCGGGGAGCTGTTTTTT. Looking up the rest from reference TRBV7-3 and TRBJ2-2 gives the full variable domain: GAGVSQTPSNKVTEKGKYVELRCDPISGHTALYWYRQSLGQGPEFLIYFQGTGAADDSGLPNDRFFAVRPEGSVSTLKIQRTERGDSAVYLCASSLQGSGELFFGEGSRLTVL.

The chain combines TRBV19 with TRBJ2-3, with 12 bases identical to TRBD2. Germline V gene data show CDR1 as LNHDA and CDR2 as SQIVND (reference sequence). The J segment lost 0 bases and the V segment lost 4 bases, leaving 8 bases of the junction unmatched. This CDR3 is 18 amino acids long. This CDR3 is CASSTRTSGATSTDTQYF. DNA of the CDR3: TGTGCCAGTAGTACCAGGACTAGCGGGGCAACTAGCACAGATACGCAGTATTTT.

The chain links TRBV19 to TRBJ1-1; no definite D call. Trimming left V 3 bases short and J 8 bases short, with 13 bases between. This CDR3 is built from 13 residues. Per germline, CDR1 LNHDA and CDR2 SQIVND (reference sequence). CDR3 sequence reads: CASSIYSGGEAFF. As DNA, the CDR3 is TGTGCCAGTAGTATTTATTCAGGAGGAGAAGCTTTCTTT.

The rearrangement links TRBV18 to TRBJ1-2; tentatively, D is TRBD1 (6 bases). The CDR3 is 19 residues long. V gave up 3 bases and J gave up 6 bases, with 29 bases separating them. CDR1 KGHSH and CDR2 LQKENI come from the germline V gene. Here the CDR3 reads CASSPIPSGARGVLDGYTF. The CDR3 DNA sequence: TGTGCCAGCTCACCCATTCCGTCAGGGGCGCGCGGCGTGCTCGATGGCTACACCTTC.